Shown below are 26 T cell receptor beta chains from a single sample sequenced in a study of cytomegalovirus exposure and HLA in healthy donors. The PCR contained 60 Vbeta and 13 Jbeta primers. Data came from immunoSEQ multiplex PCR; TCRdb stores just in-frame clones and leaves some out. The sample records under 200,000 clones, 75% to 90% being singletons. The sample taken for sequencing was PBMCs. The receptors here all came from a woman in her twenties or thirties in good health and CMV-seronegative.

V is TRBV28 and J is TRBJ2-7; no firm D call. Trimming stripped 2 bases from V and 1 base from J, with 6 bases between. From germline, CDR1 is MDHEN and CDR2 SYDVKM. This CDR3 spans 13 amino acids. The CDR3 reads CASSLAASYEQYF. The CDR3 nucleotides are TGTGCCAGCAGTTTAGCGGCGTCCTACGAGCAGTACTTC.

The chain couples TRBV4-1 to TRBJ2-4, with 8 bases aligning to TRBD2. CDR1 and CDR2 from the germline V gene are MGHRA and YSYEKL. This CDR3 contains 16 residues. Trimming cost V 5 bases and J 0 bases; bases outside gene matches: 6. The CDR3 reads CASSSYGGAAKNIQYF. The DNA of the CDR3 is TGCGCCAGCAGCTCCTACGGGGGGGCAGCCAAAAACATTCAGTACTTC.

The J gene is TRBJ2-2, the V gene TRBV7-6, with 7 bases that match TRBD1. CDR3 length equals 15 residues. J was trimmed by 5 bases and V by 5 bases; bases with no gene match: 8. Germline V lookup: CDR1 SGHVS, CDR2 FNYEAQ. CDR3 DNA sequence: TGTGCCAGCAGCAAAGGGGACAGATTTACCGGGGAGCTGTTTTTT. Translation gives CASSKGDRFTGELFF.

This clone was seen more than once but under ten times. The CDR3 here is CASSLIYSKPQHF. The CDR3 DNA reads as TGTGCCAGCAGTTTAATATATAGCAAGCCCCAGCATTTT. J is TRBJ1-5 and V is TRBV28; no reliable D call. Trimming shortened V by 2 bases and J by 8 bases, and 10 bases separated the two germline ends. Germline CDR1 and CDR2: MDHEN and SYDVKM. The CDR3 has 13 amino acids.

This sequence joins TRBV13 and TRBJ1-1; D possibly corresponds to TRBD1 (5 bases). CDR3 length equals 13 residues. Per the germline V gene, CDR1 is PRHDT and CDR2 is FYEKMQ (reference sequence). V lost 4 bases and J 6 bases, leaving 12 bases between the germline ends. The CDR3 DNA reads TGTGCCAGCAGCTCGTTTCAGGGATCTGAAGCTTTCTTT. Translation gives CASSSFQGSEAFF.

The rearrangement joins TRBV4-1 to TRBJ2-3; D may be TRBD2 (6 bases). V was cut by 4 bases and J by 0 bases, with 14 bases left in between. Germline V lookup: CDR1 MGHRA, CDR2 YSYEKL. The CDR3 spans 16 residues. CDR3 region: CASSLMGGTSTDTQYF. CDR3 DNA: TGCGCCAGCAGCCTAATGGGGGGAACTAGCACAGATACGCAGTATTTT.

The chain has TRBV5-1 and TRBJ2-1; 8 nucleotides line up with TRBD2. V was pared by 4 bases and J by 1 base, with 7 bases of the junction left unmatched. The germline gives CDR1 SGHRS, CDR2 YFSETQ. The length of the CDR3 is 16 residues. The chain's CDR3 is CASSQTSGTSYNEQFF. The CDR3 bases are TGCGCCAGCAGCCAAACTAGCGGAACTTCCTACAATGAGCAGTTCTTC.

The chain couples TRBV20-1 to TRBJ2-7, with a possible D match to TRBD1 (5 bases). This CDR3 spans 11 amino acids. Trimming stripped 5 bases from V and 4 bases from J, with 9 bases between. Germline assignment: CDR1 DFQATT and CDR2 SNEGSKA (reference sequence). The CDR3 is CSAAGKYEQYF. The CDR3, as DNA: TGCAGTGCTGCAGGGAAATACGAGCAGTACTTC.

The chain joins TRBV10-3 to TRBJ2-7, with 11 bases identical to TRBD2. The trim removed 3 bases at V and 0 bases at J, leaving 4 bases unmatched. The CDR3 runs 16 residues. The germline V gene has CDR1 ENHRY and CDR2 SYGVKD. The CDR3 DNA is TGTGCCATCAGTGAAGGGACTAGCGGTAGCTCCTACGAGCAGTACTTC. Its protein product is CAISEGTSGSSYEQYF.

The rearrangement links TRBV10-3 to TRBJ2-5; weak D call: TRBD1 (6 bases). Trimming left V 3 bases short and J 6 bases short, with 20 bases between. This CDR3 contains 16 residues. Germline values: CDR1 ENHRY, CDR2 SYGVKD. CDR3 residues: CAISDPRGDSHQTQYF. CDR3 nucleotides: TGTGCCATCAGTGACCCCAGGGGCGATTCCCATCAGACCCAGTACTTC.

The chain uses TRBV10-1 and TRBJ2-1, with 8 bases lining up with TRBD2. The V and J ends lost 4 bases and 6 bases, in that order; junction bases with no gene match: 8. Germline V gene sequence: CDR1 WNHNN, CDR2 SYGVQD (reference sequence). The CDR3 totals 15 residues. The CDR3 reads CASSGSGTRRNEQFF. The CDR3 DNA sequence: TGCGCCAGCAGTGGGTCCGGGACTAGACGCAATGAGCAGTTCTTC.

The J gene is TRBJ2-3, the V gene TRBV5-6; 7 nucleotides agree with TRBD2. Germline lookup yields CDR1 SGHDT and CDR2 YYEEEE. V lost 3 bases and J lost 0; bases outside the gene matches: 4. The CDR3 extends over 15 amino acids. For the CDR3, the DNA is TGTGCCAGCAGCTGGGGGGGAGGAAGCACAGATACGCAGTATTTT. Amino acid sequence: CASSWGGGSTDTQYF.

The genes are TRBV11-3 and TRBJ2-7; TRBD2 agrees at 7 bases. Germline CDR1 is SGHNT and CDR2 is YENEEA. V trimming: 5 bases; J trimming: 4 bases; junction bases outside the gene matches: 5. There are 13 residues in the CDR3. The CDR3 spells CASSAGTIYEQYF. The CDR3 region has the DNA TGTGCCAGCAGCGCCGGGACTATTTACGAGCAGTACTTC.

The chain has TRBV6-6 and TRBJ1-2; 8 bases match TRBD1. The CDR3 extends over 16 amino acids. V lost 0 bases to trimming and J lost 3 bases; unmatched junction nucleotides: 6. CDR1 is MNHNY, CDR2 SVGAGI, per germline (reference sequence). The CDR3 region is CASSYSGRGLDYGYTF. In nucleotides, the CDR3 is TGTGCCAGCAGTTACTCCGGCAGGGGGCTTGACTATGGCTACACCTTC.

This clone showed up just a few times. The chain couples TRBV30 to TRBJ2-3; 16 bases line up with TRBD2. This CDR3 is 20 amino acids long. Germline V gives CDR1 GTSNPN, CDR2 SVGIG (reference sequence). V shed 4 bases and J 5 bases; nucleotides not matched to a gene: 18. The DNA of the CDR3 is TGTGCCTGGACCCGCCCGGGACTAGCGGGGGGGCGCGTTGGCGGAGATACGCAGTATTTT. It encodes CAWTRPGLAGGRVGGDTQYF.

The sample holds a few counts of this clone. The gene calls are TRBV7-2 and TRBJ1-1; unclear D gene. The CDR3 spans 13 residues. Per the germline V gene, CDR1 is SGHTA and CDR2 is FQGNSA. Trimming took off 2 bases at V and 5 bases at J, with 9 bases between the two ends. The CDR3 DNA follows: TGTGCCAGCAGCTTAACCCGAGGGACTGAAGCTTTCTTT. This sequence encodes CASSLTRGTEAFF.

This clone was found once. The rearrangement uses TRBV7-9 and TRBJ2-3; 8 bases line up with TRBD2. The CDR3 loop spans 17 amino acids. The ends lost 5 bases at V and 2 bases at J; junction bases unmatched: 12. Germline CDR1 is SEHNR and CDR2 is FQNEAQ (reference sequence). CDR3 in DNA: TGTGCCAGCAGCACATGGGGCCAGCGGGAGCTCACAGATACGCAGTATTTT. This translates into CASSTWGQRELTDTQYF. Using reference TRBV7-9 and TRBJ2-3 for the parts outside the CDR3, the full variable domain is DTGVSQNPRHKITKRGQNVTFRCDPISEHNRLYWYRQTLGQGPEFLTYFQNEAQLEKSRLLSDRFSAERPKGSFSTLEIQRTEQGDSAMYLCASSTWGQRELTDTQYFGPGTRLTVL.

The CDR3 coding sequence is TGTGCCAGCAGCTTGGGGCCCAGCGGGAGTCCCCCAGATACGCAGTATTTT. Protein sequence: CASSLGPSGSPPDTQYF. The chain joins TRBV7-8 to TRBJ2-3; the match to TRBD2 covers 8 bases. The V segment lost 3 bases and the J segment 4 bases; nucleotides outside the gene matches: 12. The CDR3 runs to 17 residues. Germline V gives CDR1 SGHVS, CDR2 FQNEAQ.

This chain uses TRBV4-1 with TRBJ1-2; D is perhaps TRBD1 (5 bases). The germline gives CDR1 MGHRA, CDR2 YSYEKL. V lost 0 bases and J lost 6, with 17 bases in between. The CDR3 has 16 residues. CDR3 sequence (DNA): TGCGCCAGCAGCCAAGAAATGGGACTGTCGAGGCATGGCTACACCTTC. This sequence encodes CASSQEMGLSRHGYTF.

V and J are TRBV2 and TRBJ1-2, with D possibly TRBD1 on 5 matching bases. V gave up 2 bases and J gave up 8 bases, with 12 bases separating them. The CDR3 is 13 amino acids. Germline loops: CDR1 SNHLY, CDR2 FYNNEI. The CDR3 bases are TGTGCCAGCAGTGAAAGCAGGGTTGAGGGCTACACCTTC. Protein sequence: CASSESRVEGYTF.

The V call is TRBV30, the J call TRBJ2-3; TRBD2 matches 13 bases. The CDR3 is 12 residues long. From germline, CDR1 is GTSNPN and CDR2 SVGIG (reference sequence). V lost 8 bases and J lost 4; bases outside the gene matches: 0. CDR3 residues: CAGTSGADTQYF. The DNA for the CDR3 is TGTGCCGGGACTAGCGGGGCAGATACGCAGTATTTT.

The V gene is TRBV28, the J gene TRBJ2-7; 7 bases agree with TRBD2. The germline V gene has CDR1 MDHEN and CDR2 SYDVKM. The CDR3 is made up of 15 amino acids. Germline trimming cut 3 bases from V and 1 base from J; bases unmatched to any gene: 6. The CDR3: CASSFRLAWSYEQYF. The CDR3 DNA sequence: TGTGCCAGCAGTTTTCGACTAGCATGGTCCTACGAGCAGTACTTC.

The CDR3 DNA reads as TGCAGCGTTGAAGGAGGGGGGGGCTACGAGCAGTACTTC. Its translation is CSVEGGGGYEQYF. The chain uses TRBV29-1 and TRBJ2-7; D might be TRBD2 (7 bases). Trimming shortened V by 1 base and J by 3 bases, and 10 bases separated the two germline ends. The CDR3 sequence is 13 residues long. The germline gives CDR1 SQVTM, CDR2 ANQGSEA.

The chain links TRBV29-1 to TRBJ1-2; 10 bases are a match to TRBD1. Germline CDR1 is SQVTM and CDR2 is ANQGSEA. CDR3 size: 14 residues. The ends lost 0 bases at V and 7 bases at J; junction bases unmatched: 5. Here the CDR3 reads CSVEETGGRSGYTF. For the CDR3, the DNA is TGCAGCGTTGAAGAGACAGGGGGCAGGAGTGGCTACACCTTC.

The CDR3 DNA reads TGTGCCAGCAGTTCCTCTAGCGGGGGGGTATACGAGCAGTACTTC. It encodes CASSSSSGGVYEQYF. The chain recombines TRBV28 with TRBJ2-7; 12 bases align to TRBD2. J lost 4 bases, V lost 4 bases, and 5 bases had no gene match. The CDR3 length is 15 residues. CDR1 is MDHEN and CDR2 is SYDVKM in the germline V gene. The full variable domain, completed using reference TRBV28 and TRBJ2-7, is DVKVTQSSRYLVKRTGEKVFLECVQDMDHENMFWYRQDPGLGLRLIYFSYDVKMKEKGDIPEGYSVSREKKERFSLILESASTNQTSMYLCASSSSSGGVYEQYFGPGTRLTVT.

This chain uses TRBV19 with TRBJ1-1, with D perhaps TRBD1 (5 bases). The CDR3 has 16 residues. From germline, CDR1 is LNHDA and CDR2 SQIVND (reference sequence). The V gene lost 1 base and the J gene lost 3 bases, with 15 bases spanning the gap. The CDR3 nucleotides read TGTGCCAGTAGTATAGGACGGGGCGCGGGAGACACTGAAGCTTTCTTT. It is translated as CASSIGRGAGDTEAFF.